The clone carrying this T cell receptor (beta chain) was seen only a few times. Its target is not known. One entry per CDR3 protein results from TCRdb running MiXCR on the RT-PCR reads. The data show under 200,000 distinct CDR3 sequences, roughly 10% seen once. Per the germline V gene, CDR1 is MDHEN and CDR2 is SYDVKM. This CDR3 is 16 amino acids long. Between the trimmed V and J ends, which lost 5 bases and 1 base, there was a span of 17 bases. These data belong to a study of response to subunit inactivated influenza vaccine. Study-level findings and limits: Researchers suggested that each seasonal influenza vaccination recruits few new T cells.

The gene calls are TRBV28 and TRBJ1-1; TRBD1 is a possible D gene (5 bases). This receptor was taken from a man between 50 and 59 years old who received an inactivated influenza vaccine. Sequencing was performed on non-naive T cells sorted from PBMCs, taken roughly 47 days after vaccination. CDR3 DNA: TGTGCCAGCAGTAGTTGGGGGTGGCAAGGGAACACTGAAGCTTTCTTT. It is translated as CASSSWGWQGNTEAFF. Full variable domain (rest looked up from reference TRBV28 and TRBJ1-1): DVKVTQSSRYLVKRTGEKVFLECVQDMDHENMFWYRQDPGLGLRLIYFSYDVKMKEKGDIPEGYSVSREKKERFSLILESASTNQTSMYLCASSSWGWQGNTEAFFGQGTRLTVV.